This TCR beta chain was sequenced during a study of blood T cells in healthy people across ages. The donors, all healthy, were Caucasians living in Russia, aged about 6 to 95. The length of the CDR3 is 13 residues. V lost 8 bases, J lost 3 bases, and 17 bases lay in between. Germline CDR1 SQVTM, CDR2 ANQGSEA. Study-level findings and limits: Estimates of total diversity, which came from one million sequenced T cells, were considered to be underestimates.

As regards this clonotype: Its specificity is not known.

Through a sample-barcoded 5' primer and a J-beta primer mix, a second PCR was run for roughly 6 to 11 cycles. Each of the cDNA molecules was tagged by a template-switch adaptor with 12 random nucleotides. A single record per CDR3 protein comes from TCRdb applying MiXCR to the 5' RACE reads. In the table there are 650,000 to 800,000 distinct CDR3 sequences, 52% of which are singletons. V and J are TRBV29-1 and TRBJ2-7, with D perhaps matching TRBD1 or TRBD2 (5 bases each). The receptor was isolated from a woman aged 80 or over in good health. The specimen sequenced was blood. CDR3 in DNA: TGCAGCATAACGGGACGCAGGAACTACGAGCAGTACTTC. This sequence encodes CSITGRRNYEQYF.